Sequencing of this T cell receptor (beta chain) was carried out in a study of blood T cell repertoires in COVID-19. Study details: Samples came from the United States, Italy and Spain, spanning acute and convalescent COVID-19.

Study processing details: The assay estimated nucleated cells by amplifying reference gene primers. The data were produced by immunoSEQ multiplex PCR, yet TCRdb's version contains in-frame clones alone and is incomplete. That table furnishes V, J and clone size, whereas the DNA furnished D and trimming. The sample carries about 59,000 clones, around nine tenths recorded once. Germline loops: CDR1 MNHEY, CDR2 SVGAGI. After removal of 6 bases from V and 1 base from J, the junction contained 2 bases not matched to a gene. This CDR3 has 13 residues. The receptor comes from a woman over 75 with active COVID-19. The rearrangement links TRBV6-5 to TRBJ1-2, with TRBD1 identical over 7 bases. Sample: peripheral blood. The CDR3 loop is CASRQGSNYGYTF. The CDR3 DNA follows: TGTGCCAGCAGACAGGGGAGTAACTATGGCTACACCTTC.